Here is one T cell receptor (beta chain) with its context. Profiled with immunoSEQ multiplex PCR; TCRdb holds only in-frame clones, not every one. The profile covers about 81,000 clones, with approximately 90% appearing a single time and more than 7.5% taken by the ten largest. The data derive from a study of T cell responses to AZD1222 COVID-19 vaccine. Second doses at about 4 or about 12 weeks were pooled. The CDR3 has 13 amino acids. Germline lookup yields CDR1 MNHEY and CDR2 SMNVEV (reference sequence). V lost 3 bases to trimming and J lost 7 bases; unmatched junction nucleotides: 6. The J gene is TRBJ2-7, the V gene TRBV27; 7 positions agree with TRBD1. This receptor was identified in an adult who received the AZD1222 COVID-19 vaccine. Sample: peripheral blood, taken 28 days after the second AZD1222 dose. CDR3 sequence (DNA): TGTGCCAGCAGTTTGACAGGGAGAAGGGAGCAGTACTTC. This gives the protein CASSLTGRREQYF.